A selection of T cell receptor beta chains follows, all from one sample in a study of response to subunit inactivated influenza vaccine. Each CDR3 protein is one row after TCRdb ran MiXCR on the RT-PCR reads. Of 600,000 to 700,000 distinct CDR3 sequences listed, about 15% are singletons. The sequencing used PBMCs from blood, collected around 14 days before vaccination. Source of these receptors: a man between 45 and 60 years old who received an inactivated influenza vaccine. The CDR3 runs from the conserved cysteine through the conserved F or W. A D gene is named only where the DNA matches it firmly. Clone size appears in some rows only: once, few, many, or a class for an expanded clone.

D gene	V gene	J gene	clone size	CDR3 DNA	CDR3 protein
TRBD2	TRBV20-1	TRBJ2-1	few	TGCAGTGCAAAGCGGGGCTCCTACAATGAGCAGTTCTTC	CSAKRGSYNEQFF
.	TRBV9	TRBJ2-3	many	TGTGCCAGCAGCGTGTCAAGCACAGATACGCAGTATTTT	CASSVSSTDTQYF
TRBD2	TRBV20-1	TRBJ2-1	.	TGCAGTGCTAGAGCGATAAGGACTAGCGGGAGGGCCAGGAATGAGCAGTTCTTC	CSARAIRTSGRARNEQFF
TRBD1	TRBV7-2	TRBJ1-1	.	TGTGCCAGCAGCTTGACAGGGGGCAGGATGAACACTGAAGCTTTCTTT	CASSLTGGRMNTEAFF
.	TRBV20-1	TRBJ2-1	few	TGCAGTGCTAGCTGGGTTTCCTACAATGAGCAGTTCTTC	CSASWVSYNEQFF
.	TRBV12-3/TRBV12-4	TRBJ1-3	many	TGTGCCAGCAGTTTATCAGGGACCGGAAACACCATATATTTT	CASSLSGTGNTIYF
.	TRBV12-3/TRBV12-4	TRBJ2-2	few	TGTGCCAGCAGTTTAAGGTCAGGGGTCGGCGGGGAGCTGTTTTTT	CASSLRSGVGGELFF
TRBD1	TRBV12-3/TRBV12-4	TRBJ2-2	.	TGTGCCAGCACTCCGGGACAGGGGCTCGCCGGGGAGCTGTTTTTT	CASTPGQGLAGELFF
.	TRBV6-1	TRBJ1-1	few	TGTGCCAGCAGTGAGACATCGAACACTGAAGCTTTCTTT	CASSETSNTEAFF
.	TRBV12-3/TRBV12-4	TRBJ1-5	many	TGTGCCACACGTAGGGGGGAAGGCAATCAGCCCCAGCATTTT	CATRRGEGNQPQHF
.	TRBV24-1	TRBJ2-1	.	TGTGCCACCAGTGATCTGAAACGGAACAATGAGCAGTTCTTC	CATSDLKRNNEQFF
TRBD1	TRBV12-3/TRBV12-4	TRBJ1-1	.	TGTGCCAGCAGTTGGGACAGGACGAACACTGAAGCTTTCTTT	CASSWDRTNTEAFF
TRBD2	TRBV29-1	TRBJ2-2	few	TGCAGCGTTATCGTTTTTTCGGTAGCGGGAAAATTACCGAACACCGGGGAGCTGTTTTTT	CSVIVFSVAGKLPNTGELFF
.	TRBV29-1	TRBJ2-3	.	TGCAGCGTTGACGGGCGGGGGCCCCACACAGATACGCAGTATTTT	CSVDGRGPHTDTQYF
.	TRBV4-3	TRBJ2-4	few	TGCGCCAGCAGCCAAGGGTATTCACTAGCCAAAAACATTCAGTACTTC	CASSQGYSLAKNIQYF
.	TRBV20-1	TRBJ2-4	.	TGCAGTGCTAGTAGGGGTCACTTAGCCAAAAACATTCAGTACTTC	CSASRGHLAKNIQYF
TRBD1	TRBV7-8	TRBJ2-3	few	TGTGCCAGCAGCCGAGACAGGGGAAGGGATACGCAGTATTTT	CASSRDRGRDTQYF
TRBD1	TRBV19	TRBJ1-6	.	TGTGCCAGTACTTGGACAGGGGGCTCACCCCTCCACTTT	CASTWTGGSPLHF
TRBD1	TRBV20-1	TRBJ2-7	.	TGCAGTGCTAGAGATGGTACGGGACAGGGTACCTACTACGAGCAGTACTTC	CSARDGTGQGTYYEQYF
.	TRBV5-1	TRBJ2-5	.	TGCGCCAGCAGCTTGGCCTGGAGACAACTAACCGGGACCCAGTACTTC	CASSLAWRQLTGTQYF
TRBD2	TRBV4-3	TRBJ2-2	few	TGCGCCAGCAGCCAACAGTCGGGAGGGCCTCTCGGGGAGCTGTTTTTT	CASSQQSGGPLGELFF
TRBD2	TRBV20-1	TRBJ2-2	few	TGCAGTGCGTATACGGGAGGGAGCACCGGGGAGCTGTTTTTT	CSAYTGGSTGELFF
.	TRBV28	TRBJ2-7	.	TGTGCCAGCAAATTCGTGGGGTACGAGCAGTACTTC	CASKFVGYEQYF
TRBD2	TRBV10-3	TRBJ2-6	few	TGTGCCATCAGTGATGTGCCTAGCGGGGGGGCCTCTGGGGCCAACGTCCTGACTTTC	CAISDVPSGGASGANVLTF
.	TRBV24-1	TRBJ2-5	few	TGTGCCACCAGTACGACAGGCCAAGAGACCCAGTACTTC	CATSTTGQETQYF
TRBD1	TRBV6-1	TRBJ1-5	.	TGTGCCAGCAGTGAAAAAGGGACAGGGGCATTCATCAATCAGCCCCAGCATTTT	CASSEKGTGAFINQPQHF
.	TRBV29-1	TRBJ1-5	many	TGCAGCGTTGGGTCGGGGGGCGAAAGACAGCCCCAGCATTTT	CSVGSGGERQPQHF
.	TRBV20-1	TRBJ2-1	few	TGCAGTGCTAGCCCGTGGCGGAACCACAATGAGCAGTTCTTC	CSASPWRNHNEQFF
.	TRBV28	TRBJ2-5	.	TGTGCCAGCAGTTTAAGCTGGCGGCAAGAGACCCAGTACTTC	CASSLSWRQETQYF
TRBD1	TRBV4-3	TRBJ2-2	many	TGCGCCAGCAGCCAAGATTCCCCGGGACAGGGGCTTAGTTTGACCGGGGAGCTGTTTTTT	CASSQDSPGQGLSLTGELFF
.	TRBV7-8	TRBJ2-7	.	TGTGTCAGCAGCGTCCGGGACGGCAGAAACGAGCAGTACTTC	CVSSVRDGRNEQYF
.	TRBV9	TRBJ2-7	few	TGTGCCAGTGGGGCGGGGTACAACGAGCAGTACTTC	CASGAGYNEQYF
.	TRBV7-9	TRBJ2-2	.	TGTGCCAGCGGGATTCACCTGGGAGGAGATAACACCGGGGAGCTGTTTTTT	CASGIHLGGDNTGELFF
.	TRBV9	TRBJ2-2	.	TGTGCCAGCAGCGTAGTTCCGGGAGAAACCGGGGAGCTGTTTTTT	CASSVVPGETGELFF
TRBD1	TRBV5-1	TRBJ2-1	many	TGCGCCAGCAGCTCCCGGGACAGGGAGCCCCTTTACAATGAGCAGTTCTTC	CASSSRDREPLYNEQFF